This TCR beta chain was captured by sequencing in a study of blood T cells in healthy people across ages (dated by TCRdb to between 2014 and 2017). The study in broad terms: In model experiments, template switching captured roughly one uniquely barcoded TCR beta cDNA molecule for every two T cells. Age-related changes in TCR beta repertoire diversity were measured in the study by deep sequencing normalized with unique cDNA molecular identifiers. Donors were grouped into four age groups: young (average about 15 years), middle-aged (roughly 40), aged (62) and long-lived (around 82). Donors of different ages were randomly distributed across sequencing lanes to avoid experimental bias. For two donors (one aged 18 to 29 and one aged 80 or older), the study analyzed two additional independent replicas of 1 million unique cDNA reads from the same blood draw.

Comment on this clonotype: What antigen it recognizes has not been identified. Base qualities are not provided; no much larger clone lies one nucleotide away.

Broad study findings and their caveats: Because the CMV infection status of the donors was unknown, age-related changes in expanded clonotypes may potentially have been confounded. Estimates of total diversity from one million sequenced T cells were regarded as lower bounds and underestimates. Observed TCR beta diversity correlated strongly with the percentage of naive T cells measured by flow cytometry. Compared with the aged group, the long-lived group had more naive CD4+ T cells, fewer expanded clones and increased TCR diversity, a pattern suggesting age selection. As age increased, observed TCR beta diversity per million T cells dropped in a roughly linear way, and a significant reduction was already evident by age 40. Conclusive comparison of naive and antigen-experienced compartments was prevented by the profiling of bulk unsorted PBMCs.

Preparation of the library involved 5' RACE. The sequencing machine was an Illumina HiSeq 2500. A second about 6 to 11 cycle PCR used a sample-barcoded 5' primer and a J-beta primer mix. Each TCR beta cDNA molecule received a unique molecular identifier from a template-switch 5' adaptor carrying 12 random nucleotides. Each sample yielded at least 2.5 million CDR3-containing paired-end reads. First-strand cDNA was synthesized from all RNA with the Mint cDNA synthesis kit, primed by a TRBC-specific oligonucleotide. All cDNA was treated with uracil-DNA glycosylase and then went through a first 18-cycle PCR with the universal primers M1SS and BC2_uni_R. Concerning the study's data processing: Each sample was normalized by randomly selecting 1 million high-quality reads, each carrying a distinct molecular identifier. Reads sharing molecular identifiers were discarded rather than binned into consensus sequences. CDR3 identification, clonotype clustering and error correction used MiTCR with a Q25 quality threshold and the strictest error-elimination algorithm. A nonparametric unseen species model with Euler transformation was used to estimate lower-bound total TCR beta diversity. TCRdb reanalyzed the raw reads on its own, using fastp at Q25 for trimming and MiXCR for clone calling, and kept in-frame beta chains. Under each unique CDR3 protein, matching rows form one entry showing the most common genes and DNA. The V and J calls, along with clone size, are taken from TCRdb and not from the paper's own processing. Here the sample has about 1.6 million distinct CDR3 sequences; about 31% occur a single time. The ten largest clones take up about 11% of the sample.

Donors were about 36 systemically healthy Caucasian individuals from Russia aged roughly 6 to 90 years. Around 10 milliliters of peripheral blood were drawn from each donor into EDTA-treated Vacutainer tubes. Ficoll-Paque density-gradient centrifugation was used to isolate PBMCs, with at least 6.5 million per sample. Trizol reagent was used to extract total RNA from the PBMCs, yielding at least 5 micrograms per sample. For every donor, an aliquot of PBMCs went through flow cytometry to measure the percentages of naive CD45RAhigh/CD27high T cells. CDR1 and CDR2, per the germline V gene, are MDHEN and SYDVKM. From the cysteine through the phenylalanine, the CDR3 covers 13 amino acids. Only the CDR3 portion is preserved as DNA: 39 bases, with reading frame beginning at the first base. From V the trimming removes 3 bases and from J it removes 6 bases, while the gene matches leave 2 bases of the junction unaccounted for.

In this chain, TRBV28 is recombined with TRBJ1-1, with 9 central nucleotides matching TRBD1. This TCR was recovered from a woman in her 30s in good health. Input material: blood. The DNA sequence is given as TGTGCCAGCAGTTTTACAGGGGGCCCTGAAGCTTTCTTT. This encodes CASSFTGGPEAFF.